Each of the 19 T cell receptor beta chains below was sequenced from the same sample in a study of Graves' ophthalmopathy and Graves' hyperthyroidism. Amplifying from RNA transcripts, the study obtained TCR beta CDR3 regions. HTBI primers were employed in first-round RT-PCR, then a second-round multiplex PCR followed. TCRdb re-analysed the multiplex PCR reads in MiXCR, keeping a single row per CDR3 protein. The sample records approximately 480,000 distinct CDR3 sequences, 14% being singletons. Sequenced material: blood. These receptor sequences come from a woman in her 30s with Graves' ophthalmopathy.

The chain recombines TRBV30 with TRBJ1-5, with D uncertain. This CDR3 contains 13 residues. V lost 4 bases and J lost 5, with 12 bases in between. Germline V lookup: CDR1 GTSNPN, CDR2 SVGIG (reference sequence). CDR3: CAWTDRADQPQHF. CDR3 nucleotides: TGTGCCTGGACGGACCGGGCAGATCAGCCCCAGCATTTT.

This clonotype was seen at least ten times. V usage is TRBV6-5 and J usage is TRBJ2-7; perhaps TRBD2 as D (5 bases). There are 13 residues in the CDR3. V was cut by 3 bases and J by 1 base, with 7 bases left in between. Germline loops: CDR1 MNHEY, CDR2 SVGAGI. DNA for the CDR3: TGTGCCAGCAGTTATCAGCGGTCCTACGAGCAGTACTTC. It is translated as CASSYQRSYEQYF.

The chain couples TRBV28 to TRBJ1-2; weak D call: TRBD1 (5 bases). V was cut by 6 bases and J by 7 bases, with 9 bases left in between. The CDR3 covers 11 residues. CDR1 is MDHEN, CDR2 SYDVKM, per germline. CDR3 loop: CASRLDSGYTF. The CDR3 bases are TGTGCCAGCAGACTAGACAGTGGCTACACCTTC.

For this clonotype: A much larger clone differs from this one at a single base, so this may be a read error. The J gene is TRBJ2-7, the V gene TRBV6-1; D is undetermined. The length of the CDR3 is 11 residues. V lost 7 bases to trimming and J lost 3 bases, with 7 bases between them. Germline CDR1 MNHNS, CDR2 SASEGT. The CDR3 DNA reads as TGTGCCAGCACGGACGGCTACGAGCAGTACTTC. Amino acid sequence: CASTDGYEQYF.

This sequence joins TRBV14 and TRBJ2-2; D is ambiguous. The CDR3 totals 17 residues. CDR1 SGHDN and CDR2 FVKESK come from the germline V gene. Trimming removed 4 bases at V and 0 bases at J, with 15 bases between. CDR3 nucleotide sequence: TGTGCCAGCAGCCCCCCCGGATGGATATCGAACACCGGGGAGCTGTTTTTT. Its translation: CASSPPGWISNTGELFF.

This clonotype was counted many times. The V call is TRBV19, the J call TRBJ1-1; D is perhaps TRBD1 (6 bases). The V and J ends lost 2 bases and 4 bases respectively, with 11 bases between them. Germline CDR1 reads LNHDA; CDR2 reads SQIVND (reference sequence). This CDR3 is 14 amino acids long. The chain's CDR3 is CASSITGRSTEAFF. The CDR3 coding sequence is TGTGCCAGTAGTATAACAGGGAGGAGCACTGAAGCTTTCTTT.

CDR3 residues: CASRLQGSYTEAFF. CDR3 nucleotide sequence: TGTGCCAGCAGGCTACAGGGAAGTTACACTGAAGCTTTCTTT. The rearrangement uses TRBV6-1 and TRBJ1-1, with D possibly being TRBD1 (6 bases). Trimming shortened V by 6 bases and J by 3 bases, and 14 bases separated the two germline ends. CDR3 length equals 14 residues. Per germline, CDR1 MNHNS and CDR2 SASEGT.

J is TRBJ1-5 and V is TRBV20-1; 12 nucleotides match TRBD1. CDR1 is DFQATT, CDR2 SNEGSKA, per germline (reference sequence). The CDR3 totals 17 residues. The ends lost 7 bases at V and 3 bases at J; junction bases unmatched: 13. DNA for the CDR3: TGCAGTGTTGGGGACAGGGGGCGCCCCTCCTTCAATCAGCCCCAGCATTTT. Translating gives CSVGDRGRPSFNQPQHF.

This clonotype was counted ten times or more. The J gene is TRBJ1-6, the V gene TRBV2; a possible D gene is TRBD1 (5 bases). This CDR3 is 15 amino acids long. Between the trimmed V and J ends, which lost 3 bases and 9 bases, there was a span of 15 bases. The germline CDR1 and CDR2 sequences are SNHLY and FYNNEI. The CDR3 sequence: CASSDLGDGGSPLHF. The CDR3 DNA reads TGTGCCAGCAGTGATTTGGGGGACGGGGGTTCACCCCTCCACTTT.

This clonotype appeared many times. This chain links TRBV12-3 or TRBV12-4 with TRBJ2-5; 10 nucleotides align to TRBD2. The CDR3 is made up of 13 amino acids. The V and J ends lost 6 bases and 6 bases, in that order; junction bases with no gene match: 4. The CDR3 reads CASRSGLAKTQYF. The CDR3 DNA is TGTGCCAGCAGGTCGGGACTAGCGAAGACCCAGTACTTC.

This clonotype came up many times. This chain joins TRBV6-1 and TRBJ1-6, with D maybe TRBD1 (5 bases). Germline V gene lookup returns CDR1 MNHNS and CDR2 SASEGT. The CDR3 is made up of 16 amino acids. Trimming shortened V by 5 bases and J by 5 bases, and 16 bases separated the two germline ends. The CDR3 here is CASSRGRDGDNSPLHF. As DNA, the CDR3 is TGTGCCAGCAGTCGAGGGAGGGACGGAGATAATTCACCCCTCCACTTT.

Points on this clonotype: A much bigger clone sits one base away, suggesting this may be a read error. The chain is built from TRBV19 and TRBJ1-5, with 9 bases fitting TRBD1. Germline V lookup: CDR1 LNHDA, CDR2 SQIVND (reference sequence). This CDR3 comprises 18 residues. The DNA of the CDR3 is TGTGCCAGTAGTATCCGGTGGACAGGGGACATAAGCAATCAGCCCCAGCGTTTT. Translating gives CASSIRWTGDISNQPQRF.

The chain couples TRBV6-1 to TRBJ1-2; D is perhaps TRBD1 (5 bases). The CDR3 has 15 amino acids. Trimming took off 5 bases at V and 0 bases at J, with 13 bases between the two ends. Germline lookup yields CDR1 MNHNS and CDR2 SASEGT. This chain's CDR3 is CASSRRRESNYGYTF. The CDR3 DNA reads TGTGCCAGCAGTCGGCGCAGGGAATCTAACTATGGCTACACCTTC.

J is TRBJ1-1 and V is TRBV12-3 or TRBV12-4; D is possibly TRBD1 (5 bases). Trimming took 1 base from V and 2 from J, leaving 23 bases between them. The CDR3 totals 19 residues. CDR3 sequence (DNA): TGTGCCAGCAGTTTAGGCCTCGGGACTCAAGGTTTGCTAAACACTGAAGCTTTCTTT. Translating it yields CASSLGLGTQGLLNTEAFF.

This clonotype has a handful of counts. The CDR3: CASSIGQSWRVEAFF. The CDR3 DNA reads TGTGCCAGTAGTATTGGACAAAGTTGGAGGGTTGAAGCTTTCTTT. This chain joins TRBV19 and TRBJ1-1; D might be TRBD1 (5 bases). Germline-derived CDR1 and CDR2 are LNHDA and SQIVND (reference sequence). The CDR3 runs to 15 residues. V was cut by 3 bases and J by 7 bases, with 18 bases left in between.

This clonotype was observed many times. The genes are TRBV6-2 or TRBV6-3 and TRBJ1-1, with D maybe TRBD1 (5 bases). The V end was cut by 7 bases, the J end by 4 bases, with 13 bases between. The CDR3 is 13 residues long. Germline V gene data show CDR1 as MNHEY and CDR2 as SVGEGT. CDR3 sequence reads: CASIVGTGTEAFF. The CDR3 region has the DNA TGTGCCAGCATTGTCGGGACTGGCACTGAAGCTTTCTTT.

This clonotype was seen ten or more times. The gene calls are TRBV20-1 and TRBJ1-5, with D possibly being TRBD1 (5 bases). Per the germline V gene, CDR1 is DFQATT and CDR2 is SNEGSKA (reference sequence). The V and J ends lost 2 bases and 0 bases respectively, with 14 bases between them. The CDR3 runs 16 residues. The CDR3 here is CSARRRDSDSNQPQHF. The DNA of the CDR3 is TGCAGTGCTAGACGCCGGGACTCCGATAGCAATCAGCCCCAGCATTTT.

This clonotype was seen many times. J is TRBJ1-2 and V is TRBV28; TRBD1 matches 11 bases. CDR3 length: 16 residues. Trimming cost V 6 bases and J 4 bases; bases outside gene matches: 10. Germline V gene lookup returns CDR1 MDHEN and CDR2 SYDVKM. The CDR3 sequence: CASRRTGGAKIYGYTF. In DNA form, the CDR3 reads TGTGCCAGCAGGAGGACAGGGGGCGCTAAAATCTATGGCTACACCTTC.

This clonotype was detected ten times or more. The rearrangement links TRBV30 to TRBJ1-1; no firm D call. The CDR3 is 15 amino acids. Germline V gene data show CDR1 as GTSNPN and CDR2 as SVGIG (reference sequence). Trimming shortened V by 2 bases and J by 3 bases, and 16 bases separated the two germline ends. CDR3 nucleotide sequence: TGTGCCTGGAGTCCTACTTCATGGGCCTACACTGAAGCTTTCTTT. The encoded protein is CAWSPTSWAYTEAFF.